Listed below are T cell receptor beta chains from one sample, sequenced in a study of cytotoxic CD8 clonotypes in ibrutinib-treated CLL. Sequencing was performed with immunoSEQ multiplex PCR; in TCRdb, only in-frame clones are kept and a portion is missing. Altogether about 45,000 clones are present, 60% to 70% being singletons, with the ten largest covering 20% to 25%. The sequencing here drew on PBMCs, taken after 24 months of ibrutinib treatment. The origin of the receptors is a human donor with chronic lymphocytic leukemia. Each CDR3 is given with its conserved first and last residue. Fields, in order: D gene, V gene, CDR3 length, J gene, clone size, CDR3 protein, CDR3 DNA. D genes are given only for firm matches. For some rows the clone size is stated as once, few or many, or as a class when expanded; others skip it.

TRBD2	TRBV11-2	19	TRBJ2-7	few	CASSLLPKVLAGGYFEQYF	TGTGCCAGCAGCCTCCTTCCGAAGGTACTAGCGGGGGGGTACTTCGAGCAGTACTTC
-	TRBV9	16	TRBJ2-3	-	CASSVEGLLFTDTQYF	TGTGCCAGCAGCGTAGAAGGTCTTCTATTTACAGATACGCAGTATTTT
-	TRBV28	14	TRBJ1-5	-	CASRNPLGAQPQHF	TGTGCCAGCAGGAACCCCCTGGGGGCCCAGCCCCAGCATTTT
-	TRBV30	13	TRBJ2-2	-	CAWTAANTGELFF	TGTGCCTGGACTGCGGCGAACACCGGGGAGCTGTTTTTT
-	TRBV29-1	11	TRBJ2-7	few	CSVPDGYEQYF	TGCAGCGTCCCCGACGGCTACGAGCAGTACTTC
-	TRBV7-9	16	TRBJ2-7	few	CASSLVAAGPGYEQYF	TGTGCCAGCAGCTTAGTAGCGGCAGGTCCGGGCTACGAGCAGTACTTC
-	TRBV2	15	TRBJ2-7	-	CASKYAASGTYEQYF	TGTGCCAGCAAGTACGCCGCCTCAGGCACCTACGAGCAGTACTTC
-	TRBV14	12	TRBJ2-7	few	CASSQWGHEQYF	TGTGCCAGCAGCCAGTGGGGCCACGAGCAGTACTTC
TRBD2	TRBV29-1	15	TRBJ2-3	many	CSVGAGALRADTQYF	TGCAGCGTGGGAGCGGGGGCCCTCCGGGCAGATACGCAGTATTTT
TRBD1	TRBV11-2	15	TRBJ2-7	-	CASSLVTGLSYEQYF	TGTGCCAGCAGCTTAGTGACAGGGTTGAGCTACGAGCAGTACTTC
-	TRBV13	12	TRBJ1-2	-	CASSLQFYGYTF	TGTGCCAGCAGCTTACAGTTCTATGGCTACACCTTC
-	TRBV27	13	TRBJ1-1	-	CASSLQVNTEAFF	TGTGCCAGCAGTTTGCAGGTGAACACTGAAGCTTTCTTT
TRBD1	TRBV29-1	13	TRBJ2-7	once	CSVFDRGGWEQYF	TGCAGCGTTTTCGACAGGGGAGGTTGGGAGCAGTACTTC
TRBD1	TRBV19	14	TRBJ1-2	-	CASSPVDRNYGYTF	TGTGCCAGTAGCCCCGTGGACAGGAACTATGGCTACACCTTC
-	TRBV5-1	14	TRBJ1-2	-	CASSLGGLGYGYTF	TGCGCCAGCAGCTTGGGGGGATTGGGCTATGGCTACACCTTC
-	TRBV28	11	TRBJ1-2	-	CASQKGRGYTF	TGTGCCAGCCAGAAGGGACGCGGCTACACCTTC
TRBD1	TRBV6-1	13	TRBJ1-5	once	CASSWDRGQPQHF	TGTGCCAGCAGTTGGGACAGGGGACAGCCCCAGCATTTT
-	TRBV27	15	TRBJ1-6	-	CASSRTNMYNSPLHF	TGTGCCAGCAGCCGGACTAATATGTATAATTCACCCCTCCACTTT
-	TRBV5-1	13	TRBJ2-3	-	CASSAEFTDTQYF	TGCGCCAGCAGCGCAGAGTTCACAGATACGCAGTATTTT
-	TRBV2	15	TRBJ2-7	-	CASRRLRESSYEQYF	TGTGCCAGCAGGAGACTCAGGGAAAGCTCCTACGAGCAGTACTTC
-	TRBV19	16	TRBJ1-1	once	CASSIPRGNRKSEAFF	TGTGCCAGTAGTATCCCCCGGGGGAACCGCAAATCTGAAGCTTTCTTT
-	TRBV4-1	16	TRBJ2-7	-	CASSPSRGSDLYEQYF	TGCGCCAGCAGCCCCTCCCGGGGGAGCGACCTATACGAGCAGTACTTC
TRBD1	TRBV7-9	15	TRBJ1-1	few	CASSLAISGGTEAFF	TGTGCCAGCAGCTTGGCCATTTCAGGGGGCACTGAAGCTTTCTTT
-	TRBV7-5	13	TRBJ2-7	once	CASSLAGIYEQYF	TGTGCCAGCAGCTTGGCAGGAATCTACGAGCAGTACTTC
-	TRBV18	14	TRBJ1-2	-	CASSPGQGSYGYTF	TGTGCCAGCTCACCGGGGCAGGGGAGCTATGGCTACACCTTC